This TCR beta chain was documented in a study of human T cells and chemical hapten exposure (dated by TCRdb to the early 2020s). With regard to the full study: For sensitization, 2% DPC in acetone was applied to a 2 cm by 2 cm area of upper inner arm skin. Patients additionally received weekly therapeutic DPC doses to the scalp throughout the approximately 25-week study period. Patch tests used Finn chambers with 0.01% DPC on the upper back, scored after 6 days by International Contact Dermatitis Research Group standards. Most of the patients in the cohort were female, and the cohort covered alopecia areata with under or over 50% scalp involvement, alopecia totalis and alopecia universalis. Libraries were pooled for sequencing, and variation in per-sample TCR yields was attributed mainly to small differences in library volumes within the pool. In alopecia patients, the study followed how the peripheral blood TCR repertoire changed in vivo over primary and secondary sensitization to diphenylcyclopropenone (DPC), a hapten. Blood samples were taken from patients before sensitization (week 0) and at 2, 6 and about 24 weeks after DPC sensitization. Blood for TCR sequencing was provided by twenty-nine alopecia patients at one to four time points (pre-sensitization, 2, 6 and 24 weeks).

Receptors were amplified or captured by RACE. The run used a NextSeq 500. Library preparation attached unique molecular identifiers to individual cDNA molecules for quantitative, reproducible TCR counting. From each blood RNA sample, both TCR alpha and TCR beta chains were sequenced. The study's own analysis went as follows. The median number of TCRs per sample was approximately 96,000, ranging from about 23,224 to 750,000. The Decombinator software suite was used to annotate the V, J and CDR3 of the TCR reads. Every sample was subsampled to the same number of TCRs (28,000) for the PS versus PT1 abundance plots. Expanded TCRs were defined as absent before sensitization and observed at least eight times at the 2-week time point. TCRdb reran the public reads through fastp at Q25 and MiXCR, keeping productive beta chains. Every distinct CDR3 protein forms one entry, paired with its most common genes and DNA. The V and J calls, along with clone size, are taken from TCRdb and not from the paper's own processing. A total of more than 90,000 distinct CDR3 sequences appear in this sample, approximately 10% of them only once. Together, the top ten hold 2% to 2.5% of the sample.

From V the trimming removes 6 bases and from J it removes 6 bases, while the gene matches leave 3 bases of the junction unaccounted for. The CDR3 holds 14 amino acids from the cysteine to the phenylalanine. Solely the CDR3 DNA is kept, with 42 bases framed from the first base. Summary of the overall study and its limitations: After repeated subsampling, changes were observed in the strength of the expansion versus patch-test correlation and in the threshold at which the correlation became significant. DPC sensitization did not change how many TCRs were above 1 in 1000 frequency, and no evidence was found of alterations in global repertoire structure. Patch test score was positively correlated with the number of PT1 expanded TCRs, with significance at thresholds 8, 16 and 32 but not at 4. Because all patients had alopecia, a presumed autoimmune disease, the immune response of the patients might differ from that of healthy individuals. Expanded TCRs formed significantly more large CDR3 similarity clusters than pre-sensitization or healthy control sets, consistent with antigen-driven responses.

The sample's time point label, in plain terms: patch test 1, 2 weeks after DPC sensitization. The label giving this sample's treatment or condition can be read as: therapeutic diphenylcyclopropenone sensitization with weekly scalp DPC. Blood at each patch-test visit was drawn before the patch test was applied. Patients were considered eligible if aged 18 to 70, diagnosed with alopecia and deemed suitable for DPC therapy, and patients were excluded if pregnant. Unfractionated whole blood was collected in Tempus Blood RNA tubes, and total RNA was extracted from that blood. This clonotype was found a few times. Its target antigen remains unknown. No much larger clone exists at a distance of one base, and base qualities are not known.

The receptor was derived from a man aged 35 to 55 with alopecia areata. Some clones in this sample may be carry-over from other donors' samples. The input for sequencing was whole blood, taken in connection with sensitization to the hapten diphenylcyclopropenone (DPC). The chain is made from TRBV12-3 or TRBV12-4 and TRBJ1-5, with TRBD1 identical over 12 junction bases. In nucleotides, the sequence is TGTGCCAGCAGCGGGACAGGGGGCCTTCAGCCCCAGCATTTT. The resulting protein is CASSGTGGLQPQHF.